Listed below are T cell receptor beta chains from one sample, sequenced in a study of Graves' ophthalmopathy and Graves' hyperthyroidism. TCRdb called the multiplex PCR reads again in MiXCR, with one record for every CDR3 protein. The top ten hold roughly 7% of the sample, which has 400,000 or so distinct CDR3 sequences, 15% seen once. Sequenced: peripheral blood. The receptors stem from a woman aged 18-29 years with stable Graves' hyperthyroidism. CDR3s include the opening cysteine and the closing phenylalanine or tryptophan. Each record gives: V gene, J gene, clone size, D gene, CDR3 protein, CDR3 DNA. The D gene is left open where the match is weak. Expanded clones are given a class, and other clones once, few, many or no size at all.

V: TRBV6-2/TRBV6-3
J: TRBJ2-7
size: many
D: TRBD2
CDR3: CASSYYGGAAREQYF
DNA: TGTGCCAGCAGTTACTACGGGGGGGCCGCCCGCGAGCAGTACTTC

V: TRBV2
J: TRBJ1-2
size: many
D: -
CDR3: CASTDQGSNYGYTF
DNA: TGTGCCAGCACTGACCAGGGGTCAAACTATGGCTACACCTTC

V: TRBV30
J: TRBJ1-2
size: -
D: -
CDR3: CAWNANYGYTF
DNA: TGTGCCTGGAATGCTAACTATGGCTACACCTTC

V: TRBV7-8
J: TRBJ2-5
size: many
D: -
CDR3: CASSPQGSDGETQYF
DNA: TGTGCCAGCAGCCCGCAAGGTTCCGACGGAGAGACCCAGTACTTC

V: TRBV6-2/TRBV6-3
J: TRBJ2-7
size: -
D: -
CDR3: CASSFYGTRTFYEQYF
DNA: TGTGCCAGCAGCTTTTACGGGACACGGACCTTCTACGAGCAGTACTTC

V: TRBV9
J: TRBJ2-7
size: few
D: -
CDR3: CASSPSGHGYEQYF
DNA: TGTGCCAGCAGCCCTTCAGGGCACGGCTACGAGCAGTACTTC

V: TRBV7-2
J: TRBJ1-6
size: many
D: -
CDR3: CASSSFFYNSPLRF
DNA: TGTGCCAGCAGCTCCTTCTTCTATAATTCACCCCTCCGCTTT

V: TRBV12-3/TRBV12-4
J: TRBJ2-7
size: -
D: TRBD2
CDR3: CASSPPRLAGVYEQYF
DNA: TGTGCCAGCAGCCCTCCCAGGCTAGCGGGAGTTTACGAGCAGTACTTC

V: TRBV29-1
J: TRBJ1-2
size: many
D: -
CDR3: CSVVGRGSYTF
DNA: TGCAGCGTTGTTGGTAGGGGAAGCTACACCTTC

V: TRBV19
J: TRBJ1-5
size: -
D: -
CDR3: CASSIEGVGNQPQHF
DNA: TGTGCCAGTAGTATAGAAGGGGTTGGCAATCAGCCCCAGCATTTT

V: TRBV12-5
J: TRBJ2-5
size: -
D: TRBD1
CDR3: CASGPPGQGQETQYF
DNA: TGTGCTAGTGGACCACCGGGACAGGGACAAGAGACCCAGTACTTC

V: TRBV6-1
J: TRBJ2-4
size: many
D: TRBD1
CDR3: CASKPPGQSDIQYF
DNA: TGTGCCAGCAAACCTCCGGGACAGAGCGACATTCAGTACTTC

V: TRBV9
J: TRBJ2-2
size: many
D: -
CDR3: CASSLTTLTNTGELFF
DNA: TGTGCCAGCAGCCTCACTACATTAACGAACACCGGGGAGCTGTTTTTT

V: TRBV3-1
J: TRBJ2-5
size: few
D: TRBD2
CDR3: CASSQASGGRQETQYF
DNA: TGTGCCAGCAGCCAAGCAAGCGGGGGGCGCCAAGAGACCCAGTACTTC

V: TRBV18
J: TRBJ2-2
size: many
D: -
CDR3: CASSRTDTGELFF
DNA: TGTGCCAGCTCACGGACGGATACCGGGGAGCTGTTTTTT

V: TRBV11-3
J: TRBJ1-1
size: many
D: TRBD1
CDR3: CASRWDRGTEAFF
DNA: TGTGCCAGCAGGTGGGACAGGGGCACTGAAGCTTTCTTT

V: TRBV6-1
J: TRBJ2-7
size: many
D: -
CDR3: CACILTGYEQYF
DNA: TGTGCCTGCATCCTAACGGGCTACGAGCAGTACTTC

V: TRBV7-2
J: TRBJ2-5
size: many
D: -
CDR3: CASSSPIRETQYF
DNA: TGTGCCAGCAGCAGCCCGATAAGGGAGACCCAGTACTTC

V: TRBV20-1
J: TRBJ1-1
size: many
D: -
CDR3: CSARPGANTEAFF
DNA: TGCAGTGCTAGACCGGGGGCGAACACTGAAGCTTTCTTT

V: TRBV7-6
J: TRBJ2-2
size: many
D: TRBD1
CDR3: CASSPQPGGAGTGELFF
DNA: TGTGCCAGCAGCCCCCAACCAGGGGGCGCGGGCACCGGGGAGCTGTTTTTT

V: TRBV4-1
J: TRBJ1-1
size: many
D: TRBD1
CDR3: CASSQIRGTEAFF
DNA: TGCGCCAGCAGCCAGATCAGGGGGACTGAAGCTTTCTTT

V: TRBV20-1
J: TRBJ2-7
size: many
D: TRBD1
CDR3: CSAPVPGQGEYEQYF
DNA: TGCAGTGCTCCCGTTCCGGGACAGGGAGAGTACGAGCAGTACTTC

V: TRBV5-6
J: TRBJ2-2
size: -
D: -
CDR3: CASSRPPTGELFF
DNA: TGTGCCAGCAGCCGCCCGCCGACCGGGGAGCTGTTTTTT

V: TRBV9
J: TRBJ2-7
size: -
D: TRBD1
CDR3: CASSVGTGDYEQYF
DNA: TGTGCCAGCAGCGTAGGGACAGGCGATTACGAGCAGTACTTC

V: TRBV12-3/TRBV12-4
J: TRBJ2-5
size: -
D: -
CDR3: CASSLRQGGVGETQYF
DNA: TGTGCCAGCAGTCTACGACAAGGAGGGGTAGGAGAGACCCAGTACTTC

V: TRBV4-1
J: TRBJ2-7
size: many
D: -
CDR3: CASSREGTAYEQYF
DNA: TGCGCCAGCAGCCGAGAGGGGACGGCCTACGAGCAGTACTTC

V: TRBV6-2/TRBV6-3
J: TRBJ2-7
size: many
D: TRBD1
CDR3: CASSYKSGGKYEQYF
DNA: TGTGCCAGCAGTTACAAGTCAGGGGGCAAATACGAGCAGTACTTC

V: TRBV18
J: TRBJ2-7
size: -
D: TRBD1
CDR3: CASSLGTGDISYEQYF
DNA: TGTGCCAGCTCACTCGGGACAGGTGATATCTCCTACGAGCAGTACTTC

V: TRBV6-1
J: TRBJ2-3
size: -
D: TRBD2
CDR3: CASSELAGGSTDTQYF
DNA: TGTGCCAGCAGTGAGTTAGCGGGGGGATCCACAGATACGCAGTATTTT

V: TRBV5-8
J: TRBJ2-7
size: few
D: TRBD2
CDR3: CASSFSGGGSYEQYF
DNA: TGTGCCAGCAGCTTTAGCGGGGGTGGTTCCTACGAGCAGTACTTC

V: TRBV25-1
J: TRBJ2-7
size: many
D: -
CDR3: CASSEWEDLDSYEQYF
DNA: TGTGCCAGCAGTGAATGGGAGGATCTCGACTCCTACGAGCAGTACTTC

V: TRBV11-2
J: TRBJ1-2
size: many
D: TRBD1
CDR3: CASSETGWAGDGYTF
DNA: TGTGCCAGCAGCGAGACAGGGTGGGCCGGCGATGGCTACACCTTC

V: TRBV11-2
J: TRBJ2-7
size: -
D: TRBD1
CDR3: CASSLGWGQGAYEQYF
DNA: TGTGCCAGCAGCTTAGGATGGGGACAGGGGGCTTACGAGCAGTACTTC

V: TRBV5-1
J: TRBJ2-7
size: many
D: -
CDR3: CASSNTSYEQYF
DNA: TGCGCCAGCTCGAATACCTCCTACGAGCAGTACTTC

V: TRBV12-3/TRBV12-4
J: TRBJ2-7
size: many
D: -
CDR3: CASSFGVEQYF
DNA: TGTGCCAGCAGTTTCGGGGTCGAGCAGTACTTC

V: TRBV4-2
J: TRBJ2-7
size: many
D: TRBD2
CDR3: CASSQVIAGTYEQYF
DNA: TGTGCCAGCAGCCAAGTAATAGCGGGTACCTACGAGCAGTACTTC

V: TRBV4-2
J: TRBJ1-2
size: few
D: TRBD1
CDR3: CASSQELGTGVGYGYTF
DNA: TGTGCCAGCAGCCAAGAGTTGGGGACAGGAGTGGGGTATGGCTACACCTTC

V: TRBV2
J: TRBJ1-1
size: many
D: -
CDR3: CASRRTESMNTEAFF
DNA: TGTGCCAGCAGGCGCACCGAATCTATGAACACTGAAGCTTTCTTT

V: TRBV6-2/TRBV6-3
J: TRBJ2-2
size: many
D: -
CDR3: CASSTPWFEGGTGELFF
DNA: TGTGCCAGCAGCACCCCATGGTTCGAGGGCGGGACCGGGGAGCTGTTTTTT

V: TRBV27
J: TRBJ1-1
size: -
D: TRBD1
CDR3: CASINYQGAYTEAFF
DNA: TGTGCCAGCATAAACTATCAGGGGGCATACACTGAAGCTTTCTTT

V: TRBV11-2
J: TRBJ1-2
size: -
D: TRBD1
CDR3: CASSSMDRAANYGYTF
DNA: TGTGCCAGCAGCTCAATGGACAGGGCCGCCAACTATGGCTACACCTTC

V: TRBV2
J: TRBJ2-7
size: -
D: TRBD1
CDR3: CASRYRTGDFYEQYF
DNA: TGTGCCAGCCGTTATAGGACAGGGGATTTCTACGAGCAGTACTTC

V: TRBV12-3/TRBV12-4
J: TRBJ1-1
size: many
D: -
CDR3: CASSEGSRRTEAFF
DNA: TGTGCCAGCAGTGAGGGCTCTAGGAGGACTGAAGCTTTCTTT

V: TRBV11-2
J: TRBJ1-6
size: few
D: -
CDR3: CASSHPGHGAYNSPLHF
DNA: TGTGCCAGCAGCCACCCGGGCCACGGGGCCTATAATTCACCCCTCCACTTT

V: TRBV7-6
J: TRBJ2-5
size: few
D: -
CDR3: CASSLGGRKTQYF
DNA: TGTGCCAGCAGCTTAGGGGGGCGGAAGACCCAGTACTTC

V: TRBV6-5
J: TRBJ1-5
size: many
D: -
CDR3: CASSYSGSVGNQPQHF
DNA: TGTGCCAGCAGTTACTCAGGGTCAGTAGGCAATCAGCCCCAGCATTTT

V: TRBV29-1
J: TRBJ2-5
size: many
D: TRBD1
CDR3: CSGGGGTGWETQYF
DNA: TGCAGCGGCGGCGGCGGGACAGGGTGGGAGACCCAGTACTTC